A selection of T cell receptor beta chains follows, all from one sample in a study of T cell responses to AZD1222 COVID-19 vaccine. TCRdb keeps only in-frame clones here, not all; method: immunoSEQ multiplex PCR. The sample has around 160,000 clones, about nine tenths seen once. Sequenced here: peripheral blood, sampled on day 0 of MenACWY control vaccination. The receptors derive from an adult in good health. Each CDR3 is given with its conserved first and last residue. A clone size is listed for some rows: how often the clone was seen (once, few, many), or a class if it is expanded.

V gene: TRBV15
clone size: -
J gene: TRBJ1-1
CDR3 length: 14
CDR3 protein: CATSGDRVDTEAFF

V gene: TRBV11-2
clone size: -
J gene: TRBJ2-7
CDR3 length: 16
CDR3 protein: CASSLRLAGGTYEQYF

V gene: TRBV7-9
clone size: -
J gene: TRBJ2-7
CDR3 length: 14
CDR3 protein: CASSLGPVSYEQYF

V gene: TRBV27
clone size: -
J gene: TRBJ1-1
CDR3 length: 16
CDR3 protein: CASSLSGQGLNTEAFF

V gene: TRBV5-1
clone size: -
J gene: TRBJ2-5
CDR3 length: 14
CDR3 protein: CASSAGGVGETQYF

V gene: TRBV5-1
clone size: once
J gene: TRBJ2-1
CDR3 length: 15
CDR3 protein: CASSSASGSNNEQFF

V gene: TRBV4-2
clone size: -
J gene: TRBJ2-5
CDR3 length: 16
CDR3 protein: CASSLAGTSGQETQYF

V gene: TRBV7-9
clone size: once
J gene: TRBJ2-7
CDR3 length: 15
CDR3 protein: CASSFGRVTSYEQYF

V gene: TRBV30
clone size: -
J gene: TRBJ1-5
CDR3 length: 16
CDR3 protein: CAWSPWEGLSNQPQHF

V gene: TRBV4-1
clone size: -
J gene: TRBJ1-1
CDR3 length: 14
CDR3 protein: CASSFRGENTEAFF

V gene: TRBV28
clone size: -
J gene: TRBJ1-2
CDR3 length: 12
CDR3 protein: CASSSRRGGYTF

V gene: TRBV2
clone size: -
J gene: TRBJ2-3
CDR3 length: 15
CDR3 protein: CASFLAGTRADTQYF

V gene: TRBV4-1
clone size: -
J gene: TRBJ1-5
CDR3 length: 17
CDR3 protein: CASSPFGDRYSNQPQHF

V gene: TRBV5-4
clone size: -
J gene: TRBJ2-3
CDR3 length: 17
CDR3 protein: CASSSPGSGISTDTQYF

V gene: TRBV6-2/TRBV6-3
clone size: -
J gene: TRBJ2-7
CDR3 length: 17
CDR3 protein: CASSRLAGGTSSYEQYF

V gene: TRBV21-1
clone size: -
J gene: TRBJ2-2
CDR3 length: 18
CDR3 protein: CASSKEEWARKFTGELFF

V gene: TRBV19
clone size: -
J gene: TRBJ2-2
CDR3 length: 13
CDR3 protein: CASSEEGPGELFF

V gene: TRBV3-1/TRBV3-2
clone size: -
J gene: TRBJ1-2
CDR3 length: 16
CDR3 protein: CASSQTGTGLRGGYTF

V gene: TRBV5-4
clone size: -
J gene: TRBJ2-1
CDR3 length: 14
CDR3 protein: CASSLSGFHNEQFF

V gene: TRBV21-1
clone size: -
J gene: TRBJ2-7
CDR3 length: 17
CDR3 protein: CASSKGGGQENTYEQYF

V gene: TRBV2
clone size: -
J gene: TRBJ1-2
CDR3 length: 14
CDR3 protein: CASRDGTASYGYTF

V gene: TRBV4-1
clone size: few
J gene: TRBJ1-2
CDR3 length: 15
CDR3 protein: CASSQPGQGVYGYTF

V gene: TRBV5-6
clone size: -
J gene: TRBJ1-5
CDR3 length: 13
CDR3 protein: CASSLRENQPQHF

V gene: TRBV11-2
clone size: few
J gene: TRBJ1-4
CDR3 length: 12
CDR3 protein: CASSSTPEKLFF

V gene: TRBV3-1/TRBV3-2
clone size: -
J gene: TRBJ1-3
CDR3 length: 16
CDR3 protein: CASSQEGTVPGNTIYF

V gene: TRBV9
clone size: -
J gene: TRBJ2-1
CDR3 length: 14
CDR3 protein: CASSPSAGVNEQFF

V gene: TRBV6-4
clone size: -
J gene: TRBJ1-6
CDR3 length: 13
CDR3 protein: CASSETGFSPLHF

V gene: TRBV27
clone size: -
J gene: TRBJ2-1
CDR3 length: 12
CDR3 protein: CASRSFRREQFF

V gene: TRBV7-2
clone size: -
J gene: TRBJ1-1
CDR3 length: 15
CDR3 protein: CASSTQGTMNTEAFF

V gene: TRBV3-1/TRBV3-2
clone size: -
J gene: TRBJ2-7
CDR3 length: 13
CDR3 protein: CASSQDLLGEQYF

V gene: TRBV11-2
clone size: few
J gene: TRBJ2-7
CDR3 length: 13
CDR3 protein: CASRGTAPVEQYF

V gene: TRBV3-1/TRBV3-2
clone size: -
J gene: TRBJ1-4
CDR3 length: 12
CDR3 protein: CASSQSGEKLFF

V gene: TRBV7-9
clone size: -
J gene: TRBJ2-3
CDR3 length: 17
CDR3 protein: CASSSSGQRGFRDTQYF

V gene: TRBV3-1/TRBV3-2
clone size: -
J gene: TRBJ1-4
CDR3 length: 13
CDR3 protein: CASSQLRYEKLFF

V gene: TRBV6-5
clone size: -
J gene: TRBJ2-7
CDR3 length: 13
CDR3 protein: CASSYSSDYEQYF

V gene: TRBV10-3
clone size: -
J gene: TRBJ1-4
CDR3 length: 15
CDR3 protein: CAISDPTSGTEKLFF

V gene: TRBV3-1/TRBV3-2
clone size: -
J gene: TRBJ2-5
CDR3 length: 14
CDR3 protein: CASSQRQELETQYF

V gene: TRBV19
clone size: -
J gene: TRBJ2-3
CDR3 length: 13
CDR3 protein: CAVATPSGDTQYF

V gene: TRBV7-2
clone size: -
J gene: TRBJ2-2
CDR3 length: 14
CDR3 protein: CASARTGWAGELFF

V gene: TRBV28
clone size: few
J gene: TRBJ2-2
CDR3 length: 13
CDR3 protein: CASNGVRTGELFF